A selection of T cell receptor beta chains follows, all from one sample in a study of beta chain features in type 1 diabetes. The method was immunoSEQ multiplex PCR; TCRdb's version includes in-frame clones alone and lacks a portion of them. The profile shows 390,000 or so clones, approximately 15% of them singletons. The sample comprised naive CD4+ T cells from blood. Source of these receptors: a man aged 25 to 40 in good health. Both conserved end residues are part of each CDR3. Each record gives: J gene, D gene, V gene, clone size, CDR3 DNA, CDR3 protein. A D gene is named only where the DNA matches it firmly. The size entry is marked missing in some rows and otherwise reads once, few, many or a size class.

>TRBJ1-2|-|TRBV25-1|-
TGTGCCAGCAGTGAATATGGGACACCCGTGGGCTATGGCTACACCTTC
CASSEYGTPVGYGYTF
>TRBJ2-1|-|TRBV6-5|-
TGTGCCAGCAGTTTATCCTGGGACTCCTACAATGAGCAGTTCTTC
CASSLSWDSYNEQFF
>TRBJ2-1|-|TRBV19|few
TGTGCCAGTAGGACGGGTTCCGCGAGCTCCTACAATGAGCAGTTCTTC
CASRTGSASSYNEQFF
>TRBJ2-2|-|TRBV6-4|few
TGTGCCAGCAGTGCTAAACAGGGGAACACCGGGGAGCTGTTTTTT
CASSAKQGNTGELFF
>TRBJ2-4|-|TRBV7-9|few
TGTGCCAGCTGCCCGGGACTAGCCAAAAACATTCAGTACTTC
CASCPGLAKNIQYF
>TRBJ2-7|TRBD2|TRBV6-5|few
TGTGCCAGCAGACCCCCTAGCGGGGGGCTGAACGAGCAGTACTTC
CASRPPSGGLNEQYF
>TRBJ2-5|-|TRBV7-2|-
TGTGCCAGCAGCTTAGTCCCCGTACAAGAGACCCAGTACTTC
CASSLVPVQETQYF
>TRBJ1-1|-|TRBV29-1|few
TGCAGCGTTGCGAACAGGTCGGTCACTGAAGCTTTCTTT
CSVANRSVTEAFF
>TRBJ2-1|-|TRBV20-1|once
TGCAGTGCTAGAGTTGCGAGTGAGCAGTTCTTC
CSARVASEQFF
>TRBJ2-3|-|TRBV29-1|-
TGCAGCGGGGGGATCAGCACAGATACGCAGTATTTT
CSGGISTDTQYF
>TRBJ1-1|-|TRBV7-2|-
TGTGCCAGCAGTATTGCTAGGGGCACTGAAGCTTTCTTT
CASSIARGTEAFF
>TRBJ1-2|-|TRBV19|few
TGTGCCAGTAGTATGGGACGGACCCCGGTGAGGGGCTACACCTTC
CASSMGRTPVRGYTF
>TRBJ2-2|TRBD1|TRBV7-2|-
TGTGCCAGCAGCTCCCGGGACAGACACACCGGGGAGCTGTTTTTT
CASSSRDRHTGELFF
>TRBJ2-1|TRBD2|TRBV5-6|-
TGTGCCAGCAGCGCCGGGACTAACCTGTACAATGAGCAGTTCTTC
CASSAGTNLYNEQFF
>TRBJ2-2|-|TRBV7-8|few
TGTGCCAGCGAACGGAACACCGGGGAGCTGTTTTTT
CASERNTGELFF
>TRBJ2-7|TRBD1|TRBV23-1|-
TGCGCCAGCAGTCAACTCCCTACTGGCGGAGACAGGGTGTACGAGCAGTACTTC
CASSQLPTGGDRVYEQYF
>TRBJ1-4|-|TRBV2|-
TGTGCCAGCAATAGACTGGAACTACAGGCGAATGAAAAACTGTTTTTT
CASNRLELQANEKLFF
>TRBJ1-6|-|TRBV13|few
TGTGCCAGCGGCACTAGGGGCTCACCCCTCCACTTT
CASGTRGSPLHF
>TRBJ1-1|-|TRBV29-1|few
TGCAGCGTTGAGAATAGTGGAGGGCGGAGCACTGAAGCTTTCTTT
CSVENSGGRSTEAFF
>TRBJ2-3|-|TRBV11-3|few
TGTGCCAGCAGCTTAGACTTCCATACGCAGTATTTT
CASSLDFHTQYF
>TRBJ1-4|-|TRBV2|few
TGTGCCAGCTCCCCGCCAAAATATGAAAAACTGTTTTTT
CASSPPKYEKLFF
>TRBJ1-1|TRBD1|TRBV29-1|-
TGCAGCGGCCGGGACAGGGTAGAAGGGGACACTGAAGCTTTCTTT
CSGRDRVEGDTEAFF
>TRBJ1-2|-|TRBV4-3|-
TGCGCCAGCAGCCAAGAGGGCAGCTATGGCTACACCTTC
CASSQEGSYGYTF
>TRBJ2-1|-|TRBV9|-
TGTGCCAGCAGCGGAGGGGACTCCTACAATGAGCAGTTCTTC
CASSGGDSYNEQFF
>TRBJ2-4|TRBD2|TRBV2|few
TGTGCCAGCAGTGAAGCGCTAGCGGCCAGCCAAAACATTCAGTACTTC
CASSEALAASQNIQYF
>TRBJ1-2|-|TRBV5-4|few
TGTGCCAGCAGCTTAGAAAGCGTTAACTATGGCTACACCTTC
CASSLESVNYGYTF
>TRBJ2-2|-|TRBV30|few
TGTGCCTGGAGTCGTCAGGGATTATACACCGGGGAGCTGTTTTTT
CAWSRQGLYTGELFF
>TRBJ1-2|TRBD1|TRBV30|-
TGTGCCTGGAGTGCGTTGGACAGGTCTCCCGCCTTATTC
CAWSALDRSPALF
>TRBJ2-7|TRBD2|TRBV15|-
TGTGCCACCAGCAGAGATTTAAAGCGGGGGCCTAAATACGAGCAGTACTTC
CATSRDLKRGPKYEQYF
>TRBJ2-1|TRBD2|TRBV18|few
TGTGCCAGCTCGGCTAGCGGGGTATACAATGAGCAGTTCTTC
CASSASGVYNEQFF
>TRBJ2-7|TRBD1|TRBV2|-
TGTGCCAGCAGTGGAGGGCAGGGGGCCACCTACGAGCAGTACTTC
CASSGGQGATYEQYF
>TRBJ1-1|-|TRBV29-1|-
TGCAGCGTTGCAGGGACCAACACTGAAGCTTTCTTT
CSVAGTNTEAFF
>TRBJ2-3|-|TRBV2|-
TGTGCCAGCAGTGTGGGGGGCCCTCGCACAGATACGCAGTATTTT
CASSVGGPRTDTQYF
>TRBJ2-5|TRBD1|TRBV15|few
TGTGCCACCAGCAGGAACAGGGGGCTACAAGAGACCCAGTACTTC
CATSRNRGLQETQYF
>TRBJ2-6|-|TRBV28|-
TGTGCCAGCAGCCTCATGAGCTCTGGGGCCAACGTCCTGACTTTC
CASSLMSSGANVLTF
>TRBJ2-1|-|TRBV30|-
TGTGCCTGGGGAGTATGGCCCACCAGCAATGAGCAGTTCTTC
CAWGVWPTSNEQFF
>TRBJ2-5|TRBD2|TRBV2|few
TGTGCCAGCAGTTCGGAGGGACTAGCTTCAGAGACCCAGTACTTC
CASSSEGLASETQYF
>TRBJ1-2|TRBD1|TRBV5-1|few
TGCGCCAGCAGCCCAGTTGTTACAGGGGATGGCTACACCTTC
CASSPVVTGDGYTF
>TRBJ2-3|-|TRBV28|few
TGTGCCAGCAGCATAAGGGGCACAGATACGCAGTATTTT
CASSIRGTDTQYF
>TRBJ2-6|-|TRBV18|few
TGTGCCAGCTCGCACTCGGGGGCCAACGTCCTGACTTTC
CASSHSGANVLTF
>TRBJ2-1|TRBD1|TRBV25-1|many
TGTGCCAGCAGTCCGCGGACAGGGAAGTACAATGAGCAGTTCTTC
CASSPRTGKYNEQFF
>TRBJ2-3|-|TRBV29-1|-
TGCAGCGTCCGCCGGGGGTCAGATACGCAGTATTTT
CSVRRGSDTQYF
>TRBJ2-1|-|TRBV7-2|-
TGTGCCAGCAGCTTGGCCGCATCCTACAATGAGCAGTTCTTC
CASSLAASYNEQFF
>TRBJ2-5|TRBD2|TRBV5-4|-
TGTGCCAGCAGCACTGGCGGGACTAGCGGGGAAGAGACCCAGTACTTC
CASSTGGTSGEETQYF
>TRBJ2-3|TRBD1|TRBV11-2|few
TGTGCCAGCAGCTTCGTACAGGGGGCGAGAACAGATACGCAGTATTTT
CASSFVQGARTDTQYF
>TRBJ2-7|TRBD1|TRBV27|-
TGTGCCAGCAAGGGCACAGGGGTTTACGAGCAGTACTTC
CASKGTGVYEQYF
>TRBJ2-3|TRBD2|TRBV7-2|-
TGTGCCAGCAGCTTAGAGGGTAGCGGGGGGGTCGCTACGCAGTATTTT
CASSLEGSGGVATQYF
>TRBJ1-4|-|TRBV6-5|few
TGTGCCAGCAGTTACTCGACGGGGAGGGGACTGTTTTTT
CASSYSTGRGLFF
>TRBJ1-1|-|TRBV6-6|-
TGTGCCAGCAAGCCGGGGCACCCTGAAGCTTTCTTT
CASKPGHPEAFF
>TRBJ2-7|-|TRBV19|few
TGTGCCAGTAGTGCCCCAGCCAAGGGGGACTACGAGCAGTACTTC
CASSAPAKGDYEQYF
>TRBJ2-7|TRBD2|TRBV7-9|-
TGTGCCAGCAGCCCTAGCGGGGTCTACGAGCAGTACTTC
CASSPSGVYEQYF